This T cell receptor beta chain was recovered during a study of shared clonotypes between healthy human individuals. Background on the study: Per-donor plates numbered three CD4 naive, three CD4 memory, two CD8 naive and one CD8 memory. Overall study findings and caveats: Some naive CD4 clonotypes, around 5%, turned up in common across several donors.

Profiling relied on immunoSEQ multiplex PCR, and the TCRdb table lists in-frame clones only, not all of them. The sample shows some 2 million clones, over 85% of them seen only once. CDR3 length equals 14 residues. The V and J ends lost 6 bases and 3 bases respectively, with 13 bases between them. Per germline, CDR1 LNHNV and CDR2 YYDKDF (reference sequence). As concerns this clone: The antigen remains undetermined.

Naive CD8 isolation took CD45RO-negative cells positively selected for CCR7 and excluded terminally differentiated effector memory CD45RA+ cells. Donors included only healthy HIV-negative adults lacking recent acute infections or vaccinations. Input material: naive CD8+ T cells sorted from blood. This receptor was taken from a young man in good health. The chain couples TRBV15 to TRBJ2-3; tentative D call: TRBD2 (6 bases). Here the CDR3 DNA reads TGTGCCACCAGAAGGGACTTGGGGACAGATACGCAGTATTTT. Encoded protein: CATRRDLGTDTQYF.